The sequence of this TCR beta chain was determined in a study of cytomegalovirus exposure and HLA in healthy donors. The PCR ran on 60 Vbeta and 13 Jbeta primers. Clones were sequenced by immunoSEQ multiplex PCR, and TCRdb holds only the in-frame ones, with some missing. The sample yields over 80,000 clones, 73% seen once. This CDR3 spans 16 amino acids. Germline CDR1 reads MNHEY; CDR2 reads SVGAGI. As regards this clone: One end of the junction fails to match germline, which may point to a read error.

The chain employs TRBV6-5 and TRBJ1-6; 7 bases align to TRBD1. Sequencing was carried out using PBMCs. The source is a man aged 35 to 55 in good health and CMV-seronegative. CDR3 sequence reads: CASRYSSRGNNSPLHF. The CDR3 DNA reads as TGTGCCAGCAGATACTCGAGCAGGGGGAATAATTCACCCCTCCACTTT.